The rows below give T cell receptor beta chains drawn from one sample of a study of regulatory T cells in long-lasting Graves disease. TCRdb independently ran MiXCR on the multiplex PCR reads; one entry per CDR3 protein. Of 400,000 to 500,000 distinct CDR3 sequences in the sample, about 17% are singletons; the top ten hold less than 30%. This same sample was also part of a study on T cells in Graves' hyperthyroidism and ophthalmopathy.

The input for sequencing was peripheral blood mononuclear cells (PBMCs), taken at new diagnosis, from a patient treated with antithyroid drugs. The origin of the receptors is a woman under 30 with Graves disease. Each CDR3 is given with its conserved first and last residue. The D gene is left open where the match is weak. A row's size may be missing; if present it is once, few, many or a size class.

size,V,D,J,DNA,CDR3
NA,TRBV5-1,TRBD2,TRBJ2-7,TGCGCCAGCAGCTTGGAGGGAGGGGTCGAGCAGTACTTC,CASSLEGGVEQYF
many,TRBV28,NA,TRBJ2-5,TGTGCCAGCAGCCTCCCTTACAGGGAGTTCCAAGAGACCCAGTACTTC,CASSLPYREFQETQYF
few,TRBV10-1,TRBD2,TRBJ2-1,TGCGCCAGCAGTGAGGGGGGACTAGCTTCCTACAATGAGCAGTTCTTC,CASSEGGLASYNEQFF
NA,TRBV6-5,NA,TRBJ2-6,TGTGCCAGCAGTTTCGACACCCCTGGCTCTGGGGCCAACGTCCTGACTTTC,CASSFDTPGSGANVLTF
few,TRBV7-2,NA,TRBJ2-3,TGTGCCAGCAGCTATATGGGAGAAGGGACAGATACGCAGTATTTT,CASSYMGEGTDTQYF
NA,TRBV7-9,NA,TRBJ1-1,TGTGCCAGCAGCTTCCAGAACATGAACACTGAAGCTTTCTTT,CASSFQNMNTEAFF
few,TRBV4-3,NA,TRBJ1-1,TGCGCCAGCAGCCAAGATAAGCGGAAGAACACTGAAGCTTTCTTT,CASSQDKRKNTEAFF
many,TRBV12-3/TRBV12-4,NA,TRBJ1-5,TGTGCCAGCAGCACGATGACATCCAGCAATCAGCCCCAGCATTTT,CASSTMTSSNQPQHF
many,TRBV27,TRBD2,TRBJ2-1,TGTGCCAGCAGTTCACTAGCGGGAGCTGAGCAGTTCTTC,CASSSLAGAEQFF
NA,TRBV28,NA,TRBJ1-4,TGTGCCAGCAGTAGTTTCAGGTTGGATGAAAAACTGTTTTTT,CASSSFRLDEKLFF
few,TRBV20-1,NA,TRBJ1-1,TGCAGTGCTTCCGACAAGACCATGAACACTGAAGCTTTCTTT,CSASDKTMNTEAFF
many,TRBV6-9,NA,TRBJ2-7,TGTGCCAGCAGTTCCCGGGACTTTTTCGAGCAGTACTTC,CASSSRDFFEQYF
many,TRBV12-3/TRBV12-4,TRBD1,TRBJ1-5,TGTGCCAGCAGTTATCGCCGGGACAGGGGGCGTCAGCCCCAGCATTTT,CASSYRRDRGRQPQHF
many,TRBV27,TRBD2,TRBJ2-7,TGTGCCAGCAGGGGTCGGGAGGGTATGTACGAGCAGTACTTC,CASRGREGMYEQYF
many,TRBV11-1,TRBD2,TRBJ2-1,TGTGCCAGCAGCCTCCGTTCAGTACGGGGGGGTTCCTACAATGAGCAGTTCTTC,CASSLRSVRGGSYNEQFF
NA,TRBV4-1,TRBD2,TRBJ2-5,TGCGCCAGCAGCCTCCGAGCGGGAGCTTCGGAGACCCAGTACTTC,CASSLRAGASETQYF
few,TRBV24-1,NA,TRBJ1-1,TGTGCCACCAGTGCCGGTGGGATGAACACTGAAGCTTTCTTT,CATSAGGMNTEAFF
few,TRBV27,NA,TRBJ2-1,TGTGCCAGCAGTTTAGGCAGGGGCACTTCAAATGAGCAGTTCTTC,CASSLGRGTSNEQFF
NA,TRBV18,TRBD1,TRBJ1-5,TGTGCCAGCTCACGGGGACAGTCCTATAGCAATCAGCCCCAGCATTTT,CASSRGQSYSNQPQHF
many,TRBV12-3/TRBV12-4,TRBD1,TRBJ2-3,TGTGCCAGCAGTTCCGGACAGGGCACAGATACGCAGTATTTT,CASSSGQGTDTQYF
many,TRBV29-1,TRBD2,TRBJ2-7,TGCAGCGTTGATGAACCCGGGACTAGCGGCTACGAGCAGTACTTC,CSVDEPGTSGYEQYF
many,TRBV3-1,NA,TRBJ2-1,TGTGCCAGCGGGGGACTCGACCCTTCCAATGAGCAGTTCTTC,CASGGLDPSNEQFF
NA,TRBV30,NA,TRBJ2-7,TGTGCCTTCGGGGGGCTGGGGCTGGAGCAGTACTTC,CAFGGLGLEQYF
many,TRBV5-6,NA,TRBJ1-4,TGTGCCAGCAGCTTGGGTATGTCGGTTGAAAAACTGTTTTTT,CASSLGMSVEKLFF
many,TRBV7-9,NA,TRBJ1-1,TGTGCCAGCAGCTTAGCGGGGGATGGTTTCGCTGAAGCTTTCTTT,CASSLAGDGFAEAFF
few,TRBV28,TRBD1,TRBJ2-1,TGTGCCAGCAGTTTATACAGGGGTGGGGATGAGCAGTTCTTC,CASSLYRGGDEQFF
NA,TRBV19,NA,TRBJ2-6,TGTGCCAGTAGACCCGAATCTGGGGCCAACGTCCTGACTTTC,CASRPESGANVLTF
many,TRBV7-2,TRBD2,TRBJ2-7,TGTGCCAGCGCCAGAGGCGGGAGGGGATCCTACGAGCAGTACTTC,CASARGGRGSYEQYF
many,TRBV28,NA,TRBJ2-1,TGTGCCAGCAGTTTTGGGGGGACAGTCAATGAGCAGTTCTTC,CASSFGGTVNEQFF
many,TRBV12-3/TRBV12-4,NA,TRBJ2-7,TGTGCCAGCAGTTTTGTCAGGGGGGCTGAGTACTTC,CASSFVRGAEYF
many,TRBV28,TRBD2,TRBJ2-3,TGTGCCAGCAGTGAGCGGGAGTCCGCAGATACGCAGTATTTT,CASSERESADTQYF
NA,TRBV12-3/TRBV12-4,TRBD2,TRBJ2-7,TGTGCCAGCAGTTTATCCGGCGGGAGGATGTACGAGCAGTACTTC,CASSLSGGRMYEQYF
many,TRBV3-1,TRBD1,TRBJ1-2,TGTGCCAGCAGCCAATTACAGGGGAGCTATGGCTACACCTTC,CASSQLQGSYGYTF
many,TRBV7-2,NA,TRBJ1-2,TGTGCCAGCAGCTTAGTGTCGCAAGGTGGCTACACCTTC,CASSLVSQGGYTF
NA,TRBV3-1,NA,TRBJ2-7,TGTGCCAGCAGCCCAAGAACAGGGGGGGCAGGTGAGCAGTACTTC,CASSPRTGGAGEQYF